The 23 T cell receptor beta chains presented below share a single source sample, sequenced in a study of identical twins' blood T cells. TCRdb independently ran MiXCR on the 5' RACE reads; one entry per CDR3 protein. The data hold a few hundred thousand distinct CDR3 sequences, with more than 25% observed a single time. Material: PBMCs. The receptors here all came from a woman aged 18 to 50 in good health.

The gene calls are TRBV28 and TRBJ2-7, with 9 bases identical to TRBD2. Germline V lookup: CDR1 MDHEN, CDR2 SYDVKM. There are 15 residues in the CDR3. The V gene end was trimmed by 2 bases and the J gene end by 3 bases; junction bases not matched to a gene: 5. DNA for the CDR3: TGTGCCAGCAGTTTAGTTCTAGCGGGAATCTACGAGCAGTACTTC. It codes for CASSLVLAGIYEQYF.

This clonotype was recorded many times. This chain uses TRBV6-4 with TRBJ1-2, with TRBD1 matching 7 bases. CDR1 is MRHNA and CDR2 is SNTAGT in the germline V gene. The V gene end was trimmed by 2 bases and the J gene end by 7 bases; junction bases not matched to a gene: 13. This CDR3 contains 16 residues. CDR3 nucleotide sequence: TGTGCCAGCAGTGACGGAGGACAGGCCCCCGTTCTTGGCTACACCTTC. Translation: CASSDGGQAPVLGYTF.

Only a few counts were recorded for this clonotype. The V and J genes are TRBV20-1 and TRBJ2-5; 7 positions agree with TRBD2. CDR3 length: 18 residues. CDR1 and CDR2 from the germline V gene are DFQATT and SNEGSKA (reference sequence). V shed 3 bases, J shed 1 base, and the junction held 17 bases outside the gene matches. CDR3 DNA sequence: TGCAGTGCTAGCACATCACCTCGGCTAGCGGTATCCCAAGAGACCCAGTACTTC. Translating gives CSASTSPRLAVSQETQYF.

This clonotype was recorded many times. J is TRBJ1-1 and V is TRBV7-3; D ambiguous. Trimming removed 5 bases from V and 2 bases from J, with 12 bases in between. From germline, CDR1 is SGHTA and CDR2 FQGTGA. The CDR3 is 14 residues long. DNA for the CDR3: TGTGCCAGCAGCCCGACACCCTCTAACACTGAAGCTTTCTTT. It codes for CASSPTPSNTEAFF.

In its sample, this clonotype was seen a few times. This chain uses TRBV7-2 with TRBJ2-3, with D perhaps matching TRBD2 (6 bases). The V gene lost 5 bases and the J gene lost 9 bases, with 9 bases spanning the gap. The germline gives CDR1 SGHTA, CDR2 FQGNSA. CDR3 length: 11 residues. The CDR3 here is CASSTGGTQYF. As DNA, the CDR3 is TGTGCCAGCAGCACCGGGGGAACGCAGTATTTT.

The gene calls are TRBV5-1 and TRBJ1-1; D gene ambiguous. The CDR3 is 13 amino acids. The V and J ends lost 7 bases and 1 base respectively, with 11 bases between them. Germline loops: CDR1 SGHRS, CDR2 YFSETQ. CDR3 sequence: CASCSLRNTEAFF. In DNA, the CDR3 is TGCGCCAGCTGTTCCCTCCGGAACACTGAAGCTTTCTTT.

The CDR3 DNA reads as TGCAGTGCTAGGCTAGCGGGGATAAGGGATACGCAGTATTTT. This translates into CSARLAGIRDTQYF. The chain couples TRBV20-1 to TRBJ2-3, with 9 bases that match TRBD2. V lost 3 bases, J lost 6 bases, and 7 bases stayed unmatched. The CDR3 has 14 residues. From germline, CDR1 is DFQATT and CDR2 SNEGSKA (reference sequence).

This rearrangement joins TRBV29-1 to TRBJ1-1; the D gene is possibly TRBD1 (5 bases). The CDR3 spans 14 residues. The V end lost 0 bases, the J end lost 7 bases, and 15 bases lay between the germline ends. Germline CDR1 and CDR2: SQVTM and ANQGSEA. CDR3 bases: TGCAGCGTTGAAGACCGACGGGAAGGGGATGAAGCTTTCTTT. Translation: CSVEDRREGDEAFF. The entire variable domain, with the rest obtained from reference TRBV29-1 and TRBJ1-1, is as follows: SAVISQKPSRDICQRGTSLTIQCQVDSQVTMMFWYRQQPGQSLTLIATANQGSEATYESGFVIDKFPISRPNLTFSTLTVSNMSPEDSSIYLCSVEDRREGDEAFFGQGTRLTVV.

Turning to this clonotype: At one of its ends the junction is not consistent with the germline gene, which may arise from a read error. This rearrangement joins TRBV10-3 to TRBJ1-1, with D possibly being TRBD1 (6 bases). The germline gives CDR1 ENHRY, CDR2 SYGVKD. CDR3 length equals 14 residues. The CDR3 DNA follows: TGTGCCATCAGTGCCACAGGGAGGGACACTGAGGCTTTCTTT. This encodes CAISATGRDTEAFF.

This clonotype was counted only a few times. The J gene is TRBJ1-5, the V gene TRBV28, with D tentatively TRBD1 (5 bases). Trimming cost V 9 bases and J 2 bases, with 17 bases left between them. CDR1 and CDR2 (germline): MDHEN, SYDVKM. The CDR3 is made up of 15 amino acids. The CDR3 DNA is TGTGCCAGTGCTCCGGGGACCAGGGGCAATCAGCCCCAGCATTTT. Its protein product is CASAPGTRGNQPQHF.

This chain's CDR3 is CAISPGLTLNNEQFF. Written as DNA, the CDR3 is TGCGCCATCTCACCGGGACTAACTTTGAACAATGAGCAGTTCTTC. The chain joins TRBV4-1 to TRBJ2-1; 7 nucleotides agree with TRBD2. V lost 10 bases, J lost 5 bases, and 14 bases stayed unmatched. The CDR3 is made up of 15 amino acids. Per germline, CDR1 MGHRA and CDR2 YSYEKL.

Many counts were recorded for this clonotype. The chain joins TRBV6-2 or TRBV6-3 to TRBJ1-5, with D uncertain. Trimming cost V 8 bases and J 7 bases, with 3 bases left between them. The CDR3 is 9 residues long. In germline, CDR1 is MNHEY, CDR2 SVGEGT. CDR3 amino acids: CASGQPQHF. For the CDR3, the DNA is TGTGCCAGCGGACAGCCCCAGCATTTT.

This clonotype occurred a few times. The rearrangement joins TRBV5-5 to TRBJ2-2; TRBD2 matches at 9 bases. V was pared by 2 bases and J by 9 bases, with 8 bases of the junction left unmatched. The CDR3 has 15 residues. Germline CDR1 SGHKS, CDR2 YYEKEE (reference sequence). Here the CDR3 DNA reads TGTGCCAGCAGCTTTGTCGGCGGGAGGGGTAGGGAGCTGTTTTTT. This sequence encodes CASSFVGGRGRELFF. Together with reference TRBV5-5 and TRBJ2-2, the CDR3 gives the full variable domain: DAGVTQSPTHLIKTRGQQVTLRCSPISGHKSVSWYQQVLGQGPQFIFQYYEKEERGRGNFPDRFSARQFPNYSSELNVNALLLGDSALYLCASSFVGGRGRELFFGEGSRLTVL.

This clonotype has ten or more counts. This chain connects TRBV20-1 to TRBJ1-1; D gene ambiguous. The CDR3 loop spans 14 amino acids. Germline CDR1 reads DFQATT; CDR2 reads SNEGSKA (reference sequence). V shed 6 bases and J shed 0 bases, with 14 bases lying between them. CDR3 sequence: CSARSGFLNTEAFF. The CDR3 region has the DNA TGCAGTGCCAGGTCGGGATTCTTGAACACTGAAGCTTTCTTT.

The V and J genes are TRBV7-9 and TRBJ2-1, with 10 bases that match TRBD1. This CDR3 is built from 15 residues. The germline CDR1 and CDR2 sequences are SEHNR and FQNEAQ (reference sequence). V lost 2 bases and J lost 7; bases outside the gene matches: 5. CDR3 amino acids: CASSLMTGGSNEQFF. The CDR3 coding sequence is TGTGCCAGCAGCTTAATGACAGGGGGCAGTAATGAGCAGTTCTTC. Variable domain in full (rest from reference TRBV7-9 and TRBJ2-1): DTGVSQNPRHKITKRGQNVTFRCDPISEHNRLYWYRQTLGQGPEFLTYFQNEAQLEKSRLLSDRFSAERPKGSFSTLEIQRTEQGDSAMYLCASSLMTGGSNEQFFGPGTRLTVL.

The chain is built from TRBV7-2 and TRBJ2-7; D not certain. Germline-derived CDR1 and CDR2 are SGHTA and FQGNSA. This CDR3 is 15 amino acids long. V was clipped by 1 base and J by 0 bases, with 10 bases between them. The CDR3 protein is CASSLDLGSSYEQYF. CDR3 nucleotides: TGTGCCAGCAGCTTAGATTTGGGAAGCTCCTACGAGCAGTACTTC.

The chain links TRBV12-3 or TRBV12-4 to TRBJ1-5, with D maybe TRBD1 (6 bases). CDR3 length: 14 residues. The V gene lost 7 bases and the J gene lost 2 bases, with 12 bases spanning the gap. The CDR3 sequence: CASTAQGGNQPQHF. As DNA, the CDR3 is TGTGCCAGCACCGCACAGGGAGGCAATCAGCCCCAGCATTTT.

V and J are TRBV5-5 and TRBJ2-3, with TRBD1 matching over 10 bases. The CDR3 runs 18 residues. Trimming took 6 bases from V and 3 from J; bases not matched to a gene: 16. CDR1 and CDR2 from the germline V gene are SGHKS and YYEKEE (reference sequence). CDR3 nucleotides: TGTGCCAGCACCAATGTGGTCCAGACAGGGGGCAAGACAGATACGCAGTATTTT. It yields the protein CASTNVVQTGGKTDTQYF.

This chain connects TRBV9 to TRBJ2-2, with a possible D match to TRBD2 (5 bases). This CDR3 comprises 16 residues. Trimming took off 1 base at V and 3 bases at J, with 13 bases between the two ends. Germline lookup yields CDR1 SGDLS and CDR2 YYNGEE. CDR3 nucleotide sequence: TGTGCCAGCAGCGTATGGGCAAGGGAGTACACCGGGGAGCTGTTTTTT. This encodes CASSVWAREYTGELFF. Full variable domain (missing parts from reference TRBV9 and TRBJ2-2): DSGVTQTPKHLITATGQRVTLRCSPRSGDLSVYWYQQSLDQGLQFLIQYYNGEERAKGNILERFSAQQFPDLHSELNLSSLELGDSALYFCASSVWAREYTGELFFGEGSRLTVL.

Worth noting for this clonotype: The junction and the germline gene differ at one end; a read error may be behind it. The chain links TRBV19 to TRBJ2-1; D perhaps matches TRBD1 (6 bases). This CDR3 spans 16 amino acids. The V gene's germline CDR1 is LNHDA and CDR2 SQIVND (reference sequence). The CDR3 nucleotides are TGTGCCGGTAGTCACCCAGACAGGACCGTCCCCAATGAGCAGTTCTTC. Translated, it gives CAGSHPDRTVPNEQFF.

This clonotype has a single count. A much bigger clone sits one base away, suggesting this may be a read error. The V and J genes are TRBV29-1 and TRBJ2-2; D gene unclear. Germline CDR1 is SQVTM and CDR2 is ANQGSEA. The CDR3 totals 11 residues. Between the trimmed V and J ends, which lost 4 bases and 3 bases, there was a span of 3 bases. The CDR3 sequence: CSVVDTGELFF. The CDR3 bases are TGCAGCGTTGTTGACACCGGGGAGCTGTTTTTT.

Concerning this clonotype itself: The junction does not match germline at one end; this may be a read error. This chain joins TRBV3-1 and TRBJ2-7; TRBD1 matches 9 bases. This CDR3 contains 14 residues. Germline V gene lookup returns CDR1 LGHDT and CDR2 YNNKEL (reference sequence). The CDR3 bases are TGTGTCAGCAGCCGACAGGGGGGTTCCTACGAGCAGTACTTC. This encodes CVSSRQGGSYEQYF.

CDR3 DNA sequence: TGTGCCAGCAGTTTCGCAGGTCTGGAGACCCAGTACTTC. It specifies CASSFAGLETQYF. The chain has TRBV12-3 or TRBV12-4 and TRBJ2-5; D is ambiguous. The CDR3 consists of 13 residues. Trimming pared 3 bases from V and 5 bases from J, leaving 10 bases between.